This T cell receptor beta chain was captured by sequencing in a study of T-cell reconstitution after alpha-beta-depleted transplantation in children. Preparing the TCRbeta library involved the use of unique molecular identifiers. TCRdb re-called the PCR reads through MiXCR, storing one row per CDR3 protein. The sample holds about 980,000 distinct CDR3 sequences, about 30% seen once. Findings of the study overall: Elevated TCRbeta diversity at day 60 was traced, in some patients, to surviving recipient T cells and thymic progenitors. Expanded clones from the graft, numbering several hundred, reportedly supplied alpha-beta T cells about two months after transplant. By one year post-transplant, T-cell counts and diversity largely arose from T cells that were newly produced.

This CDR3 has 14 amino acids. V lost 8 bases, J lost 0 bases, and 10 bases lay in between. CDR1 and CDR2 (germline): LNHDA, SQIVND (reference sequence). A remark on this clonotype: Antigen unknown.

This chain connects TRBV19 to TRBJ1-4; unclear D gene. This clonotype was obtained from a boy in the first two years of life who had a stem cell transplant for SCID, so the T cells may come from the graft donor. The sample consisted of PBMCs, mostly from graft donor cells, taken 360 days after TCRalphabeta/CD19-depleted stem cell transplant. The CDR3 nucleotides are TGTGCCAGTCAGGACGGAACAACTAATGAAAAACTGTTTTTT. It specifies CASQDGTTNEKLFF.